The present TCR beta chain was sequenced within a study of T cell responses to AZD1222 COVID-19 vaccine. The table came from immunoSEQ multiplex PCR; TCRdb's copy has only in-frame clones and leaves some out. Among 250,000 to 300,000 clones listed, about 94% were seen once. Points from the study as a whole: Once two AZD1222 doses were given, Spike-specific TCR breadth and depth went up. Repertoire sampling was restricted to post-peak T cell response timepoints.

Pooling covered second doses at about 4 or about 12 weeks. This clone has just one count. What it binds is unknown. Germline CDR1 is KGHSH and CDR2 is LQKENI. V lost 6 bases, J lost 0 bases, and 8 bases stayed unmatched. The CDR3 extends over 17 amino acids. The chain is built from TRBV18 and TRBJ1-4; 9 bases match TRBD1. Here the sequenced sample was peripheral blood, taken 28 days after the second AZD1222 dose. The receptor comes from an adult who received the AZD1222 COVID-19 vaccine. The CDR3 DNA is TGTGCCAGCTCCCTCACAGGGGGCTACGCAACTAATGAAAAACTGTTTTTT. Encoded protein: CASSLTGGYATNEKLFF.